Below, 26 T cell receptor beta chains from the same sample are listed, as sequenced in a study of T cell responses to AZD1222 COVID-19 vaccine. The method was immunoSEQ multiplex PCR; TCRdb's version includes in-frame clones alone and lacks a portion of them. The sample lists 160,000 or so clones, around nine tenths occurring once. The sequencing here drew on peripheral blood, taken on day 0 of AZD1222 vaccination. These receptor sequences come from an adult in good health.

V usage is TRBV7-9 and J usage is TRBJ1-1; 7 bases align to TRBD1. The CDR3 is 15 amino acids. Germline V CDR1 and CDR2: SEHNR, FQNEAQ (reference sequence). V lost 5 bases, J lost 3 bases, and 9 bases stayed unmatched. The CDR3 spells CASSPRQGVDTEAFF. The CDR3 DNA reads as TGTGCCAGCAGCCCTCGACAGGGCGTGGACACTGAAGCTTTCTTT.

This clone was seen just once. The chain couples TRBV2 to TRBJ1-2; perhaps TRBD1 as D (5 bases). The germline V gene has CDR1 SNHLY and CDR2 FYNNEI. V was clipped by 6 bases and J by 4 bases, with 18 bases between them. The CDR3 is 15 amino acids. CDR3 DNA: TGTGCCAGCAGGGAAAATCTCCAGGGTTCCTATGGCTACACCTTC. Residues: CASRENLQGSYGYTF.

The DNA for the CDR3 is TGTGCCAGTAGTGGGACAGGGGGAATCGGCAATCAGCCCCAGCATTTT. Translation: CASSGTGGIGNQPQHF. This rearrangement joins TRBV19 to TRBJ1-5; 11 nucleotides line up with TRBD1. V lost 5 bases to trimming and J lost 2 bases; unmatched junction nucleotides: 5. CDR1 and CDR2 (germline): LNHDA, SQIVND (reference sequence). This CDR3 is built from 16 residues.

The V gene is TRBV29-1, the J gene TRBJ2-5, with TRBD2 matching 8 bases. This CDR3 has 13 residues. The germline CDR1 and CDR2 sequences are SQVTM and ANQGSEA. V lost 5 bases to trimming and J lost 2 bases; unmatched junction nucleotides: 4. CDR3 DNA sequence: TGCAGCGTTCGGGGGGGGCTTCAAGAGACCCAGTACTTC. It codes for CSVRGGLQETQYF.

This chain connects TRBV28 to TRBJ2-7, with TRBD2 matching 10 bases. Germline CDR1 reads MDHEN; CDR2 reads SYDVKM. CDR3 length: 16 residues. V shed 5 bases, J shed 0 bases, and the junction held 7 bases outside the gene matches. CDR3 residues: CASSPSASGSSYEQYF. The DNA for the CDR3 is TGTGCCAGCAGTCCATCCGCTAGCGGGAGCTCCTACGAGCAGTACTTC.

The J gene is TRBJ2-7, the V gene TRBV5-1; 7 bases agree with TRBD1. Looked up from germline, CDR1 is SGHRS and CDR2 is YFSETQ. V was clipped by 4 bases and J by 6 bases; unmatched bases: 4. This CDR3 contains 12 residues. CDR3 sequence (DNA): TGCGCCAGCAGCATAGGGACAGTCGAGCAGTACTTC. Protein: CASSIGTVEQYF.

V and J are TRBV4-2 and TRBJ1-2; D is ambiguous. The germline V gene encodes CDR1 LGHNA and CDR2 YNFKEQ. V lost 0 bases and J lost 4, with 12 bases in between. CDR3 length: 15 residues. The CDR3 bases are TGTGCCAGCAGCCAAGATAGGGCAGCTCTCTATGGCTACACCTTC. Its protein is CASSQDRAALYGYTF.

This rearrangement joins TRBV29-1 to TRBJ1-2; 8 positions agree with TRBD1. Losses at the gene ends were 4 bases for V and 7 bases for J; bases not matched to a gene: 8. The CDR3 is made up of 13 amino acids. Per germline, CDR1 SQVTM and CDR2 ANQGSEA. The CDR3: CSVALTGEGGYTF. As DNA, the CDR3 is TGCAGCGTTGCCCTGACAGGGGAGGGTGGCTACACCTTC.

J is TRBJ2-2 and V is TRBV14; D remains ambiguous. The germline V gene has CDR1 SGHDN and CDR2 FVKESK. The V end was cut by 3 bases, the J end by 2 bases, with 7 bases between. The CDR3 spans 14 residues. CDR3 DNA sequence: TGTGCCAGCAGCCAGTCGCTTAACACCGGGGAGCTGTTTTTT. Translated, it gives CASSQSLNTGELFF. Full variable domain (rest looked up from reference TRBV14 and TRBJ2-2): EAGVTQFPSHSVIEKGQTVTLRCDPISGHDNLYWYRRVMGKEIKFLLHFVKESKQDESGMPNNRFLAERTGGTYSTLKVQPAELEDSGVYFCASSQSLNTGELFFGEGSRLTVL.

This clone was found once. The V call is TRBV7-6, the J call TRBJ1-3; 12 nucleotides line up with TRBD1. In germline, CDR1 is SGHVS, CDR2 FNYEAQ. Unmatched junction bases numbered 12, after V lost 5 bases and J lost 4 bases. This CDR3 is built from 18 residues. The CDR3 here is CASSLGQGAQTRGNTIYF. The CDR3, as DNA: TGTGCCAGCAGCCTGGGACAGGGGGCCCAAACAAGGGGAAACACCATATATTTT.

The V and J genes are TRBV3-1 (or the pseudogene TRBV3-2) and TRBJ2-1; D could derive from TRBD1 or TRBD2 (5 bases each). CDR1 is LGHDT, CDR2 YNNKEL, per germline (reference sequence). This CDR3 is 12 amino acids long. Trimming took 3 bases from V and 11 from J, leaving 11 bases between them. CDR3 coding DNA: TGTGCCAGCAGCCATGCCGGGACCCAGCAGTTCTTC. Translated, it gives CASSHAGTQQFF.

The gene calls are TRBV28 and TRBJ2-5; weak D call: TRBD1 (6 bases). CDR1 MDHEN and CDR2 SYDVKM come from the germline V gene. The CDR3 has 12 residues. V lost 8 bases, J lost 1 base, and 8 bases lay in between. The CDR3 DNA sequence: TGTGCCAGCGGACAGTCCCAAGAGACCCAGTACTTC. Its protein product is CASGQSQETQYF.

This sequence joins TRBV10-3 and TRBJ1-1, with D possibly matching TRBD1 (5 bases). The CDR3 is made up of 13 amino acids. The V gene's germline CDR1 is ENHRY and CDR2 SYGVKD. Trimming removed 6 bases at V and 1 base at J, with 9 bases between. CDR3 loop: CAISGGTNTEAFF. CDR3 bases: TGTGCCATCAGCGGGGGGACGAACACTGAAGCTTTCTTT.

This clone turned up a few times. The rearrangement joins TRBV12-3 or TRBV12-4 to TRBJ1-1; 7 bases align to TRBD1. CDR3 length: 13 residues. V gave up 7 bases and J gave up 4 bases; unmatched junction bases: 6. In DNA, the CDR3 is TGTGCCAGCATTCTGACAGGGACCACTGAAGCTTTCTTT. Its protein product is CASILTGTTEAFF.

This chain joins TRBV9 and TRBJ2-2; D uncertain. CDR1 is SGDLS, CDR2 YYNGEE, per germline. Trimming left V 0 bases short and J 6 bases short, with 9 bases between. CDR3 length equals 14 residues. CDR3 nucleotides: TGTGCCAGCAGCGTAGCCTCAGGCTCCGGGGAGCTGTTTTTT. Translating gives CASSVASGSGELFF.

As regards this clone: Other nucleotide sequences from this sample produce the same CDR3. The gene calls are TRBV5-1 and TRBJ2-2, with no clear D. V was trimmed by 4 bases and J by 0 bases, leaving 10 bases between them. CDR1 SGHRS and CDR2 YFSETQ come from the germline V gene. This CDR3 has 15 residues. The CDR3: CASSLGTANTGELFF. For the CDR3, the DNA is TGCGCCAGCAGCCTAGGTACAGCGAACACCGGGGAGCTGTTTTTT.

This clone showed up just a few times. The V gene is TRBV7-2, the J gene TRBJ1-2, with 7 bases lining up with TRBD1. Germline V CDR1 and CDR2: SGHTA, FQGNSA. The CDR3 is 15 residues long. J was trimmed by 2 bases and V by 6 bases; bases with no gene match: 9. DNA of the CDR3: TGTGCCAGCAGTCGCACAGGGGCTGTAAACTATGGCTACACCTTC. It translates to CASSRTGAVNYGYTF.

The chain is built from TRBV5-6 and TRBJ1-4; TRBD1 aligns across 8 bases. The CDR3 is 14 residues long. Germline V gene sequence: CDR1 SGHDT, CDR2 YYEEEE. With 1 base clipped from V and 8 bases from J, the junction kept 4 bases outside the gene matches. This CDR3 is CASSLQGAHEKLFF. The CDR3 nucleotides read TGTGCCAGCAGCTTGCAGGGGGCCCACGAAAAACTGTTTTTT.

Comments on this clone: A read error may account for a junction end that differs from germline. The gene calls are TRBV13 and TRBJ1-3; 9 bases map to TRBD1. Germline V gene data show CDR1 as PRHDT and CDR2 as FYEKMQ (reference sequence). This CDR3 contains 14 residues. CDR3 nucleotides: TGTGCCAGCAGCCTAGGGACAGGGTACAACACCATATATTTT. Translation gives CASSLGTGYNTIYF.

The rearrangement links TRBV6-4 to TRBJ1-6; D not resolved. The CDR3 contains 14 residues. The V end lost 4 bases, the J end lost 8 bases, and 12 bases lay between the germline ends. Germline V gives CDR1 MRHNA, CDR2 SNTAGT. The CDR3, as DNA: TGTGCCAGCAGTGGAGGCGCCGGGGATTCACCCCTCCACTTT. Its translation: CASSGGAGDSPLHF.

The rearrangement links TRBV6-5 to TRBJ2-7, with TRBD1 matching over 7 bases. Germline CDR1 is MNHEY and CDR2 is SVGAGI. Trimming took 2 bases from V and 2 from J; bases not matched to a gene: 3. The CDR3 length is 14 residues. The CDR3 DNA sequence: TGTGCCAGCAGTTACCTGGGACAGCCCTACGAGCAGTACTTC. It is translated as CASSYLGQPYEQYF.

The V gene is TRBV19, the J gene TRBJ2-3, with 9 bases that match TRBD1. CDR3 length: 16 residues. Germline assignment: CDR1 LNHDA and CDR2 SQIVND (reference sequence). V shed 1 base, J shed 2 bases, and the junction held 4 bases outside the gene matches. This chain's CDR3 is CASSIVQGANTDTQYF. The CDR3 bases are TGTGCCAGTAGTATAGTACAGGGGGCTAACACAGATACGCAGTATTTT.

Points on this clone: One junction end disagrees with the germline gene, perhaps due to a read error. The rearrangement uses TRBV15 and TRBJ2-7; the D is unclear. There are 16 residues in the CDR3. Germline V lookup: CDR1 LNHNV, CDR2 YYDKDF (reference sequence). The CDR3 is CATSRDNAGSSFEQYF. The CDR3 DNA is TGTGCCACCAGCAGAGACAACGCTGGGTCCTCCTTCGAGCAGTACTTC.

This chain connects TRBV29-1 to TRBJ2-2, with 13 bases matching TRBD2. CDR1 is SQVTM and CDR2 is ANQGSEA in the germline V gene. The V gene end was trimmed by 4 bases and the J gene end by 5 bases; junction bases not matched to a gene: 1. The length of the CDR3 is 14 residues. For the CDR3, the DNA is TGCAGCGTTGGGACTAGCGGGAGAACCGGGGAGCTGTTTTTT. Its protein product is CSVGTSGRTGELFF.

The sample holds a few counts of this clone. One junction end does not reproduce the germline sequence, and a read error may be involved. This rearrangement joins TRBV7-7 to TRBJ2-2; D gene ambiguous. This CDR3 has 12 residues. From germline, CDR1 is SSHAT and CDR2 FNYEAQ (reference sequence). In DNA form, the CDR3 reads TGTGCTAGCAGCCCAGACACCGGGGAGCTGTTTTTT. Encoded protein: CASSPDTGELFF.

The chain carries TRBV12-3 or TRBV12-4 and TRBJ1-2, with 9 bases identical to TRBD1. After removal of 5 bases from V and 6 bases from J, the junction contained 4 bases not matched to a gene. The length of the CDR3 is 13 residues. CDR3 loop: CASSPGQGNGYTF. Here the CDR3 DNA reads TGTGCCAGCAGTCCTGGACAGGGGAATGGCTACACCTTC.